Listed below are T cell receptor beta chains from one sample, sequenced in a study of CD8 T cells in ankylosing spondylitis. Using its own MiXCR run on the 5' RACE reads, TCRdb lists one record per CDR3 protein. The sample holds hundreds of thousands of distinct CDR3 sequences; about 11% are singletons and the top ten take about 0.5%. Sequencing was performed on blood, either unsorted or a sorted T cell fraction (not recorded which). Every receptor here comes from a male donor with ankylosing spondylitis. The CDR3 runs from the conserved cysteine through the conserved F or W. D genes are given only for firm matches. Clone size is stated in some rows and not others, as once, few, many or a class when expanded.

TRBV5-4	.	TRBJ1-5	.	CASSLTPFQPQHF	TGTGCCAGCAGCTTGACTCCTTTTCAGCCCCAGCATTTT
TRBV7-2	.	TRBJ1-2	few	CASSYRGPTNYGYTF	TGTGCCAGCAGCTACCGGGGGCCCACTAACTATGGCTACACCTTC
TRBV20-1	TRBD1	TRBJ2-3	few	CSAPVGTGSTDTQYF	TGCAGTGCCCCCGTCGGGACAGGGTCCACAGATACGCAGTATTTT
TRBV10-3	.	TRBJ1-2	many	CAISKDSYGYTF	TGTGCCATCAGCAAGGACAGTTATGGCTACACCTTC
TRBV29-1	.	TRBJ2-7	many	CSVVRESSYEQYF	TGCAGCGTTGTAAGGGAGAGCTCCTACGAGCAGTACTTC
TRBV29-1	.	TRBJ1-1	.	CSVITGRGTEAFF	TGCAGCGTGATAACGGGACGGGGCACTGAAGCTTTCTTT
TRBV5-1	TRBD1	TRBJ2-7	many	CASSEWTGGNEQYF	TGCGCCAGCAGCGAATGGACAGGGGGCAACGAGCAGTACTTC
TRBV5-1	TRBD1	TRBJ2-7	.	CASSGQVGSYEQYF	TGCGCCAGCAGCGGACAGGTGGGGTCCTACGAGCAGTACTTC
TRBV6-2/TRBV6-3	.	TRBJ2-1	few	CASSPRLYRRTDNEQFF	TGTGCCAGCAGCCCTAGATTATACCGGAGGACAGACAATGAGCAGTTCTTC
TRBV15	.	TRBJ1-5	few	CATSGFDRREDQPQHF	TGTGCCACCAGCGGGTTCGACAGGCGCGAGGATCAGCCCCAGCATTTT
TRBV30	.	TRBJ2-3	few	CAWETENTQYF	TGTGCCTGGGAGACTGAAAATACGCAGTATTTT
TRBV5-6	TRBD1	TRBJ1-2	.	CASSFRDRPFYGYTF	TGTGCCAGCAGCTTCCGGGACAGACCATTCTATGGCTACACCTTC
TRBV7-2	.	TRBJ2-3	few	CASSKSGVADTQYF	TGTGCCAGCAGCAAATCGGGTGTTGCAGATACGCAGTATTTT
TRBV3-1	.	TRBJ2-1	few	CASSPLFGAYNEQFF	TGTGCCAGCAGCCCCTTGTTCGGGGCCTACAATGAGCAGTTCTTC
TRBV4-2	.	TRBJ2-5	few	CASSQELSGRTQYF	TGTGCCAGCAGCCAAGAACTATCTGGGAGGACCCAGTACTTC
TRBV10-3	TRBD1	TRBJ2-7	many	CASGTGGDEQYF	TGTGCCAGTGGGACAGGGGGCGACGAGCAGTACTTC
TRBV12-3/TRBV12-4	TRBD2	TRBJ2-5	.	CASSLTSGGSQGTQYF	TGTGCCAGCAGTTTGACTAGCGGGGGGTCCCAGGGGACCCAGTACTTC
TRBV7-5	.	TRBJ2-7	.	CISVPDHRDSIYEQYF	.
TRBV4-3	.	TRBJ2-3	.	CASSQARSSTDTQYF	TGCGCCAGCAGCCAAGCTCGCTCTAGCACAGATACGCAGTATTTT
TRBV4-3	TRBD1	TRBJ2-7	.	CASSQGTGAEQYF	TGCGCCAGCAGCCAAGGTACAGGGGCCGAGCAGTACTTC
TRBV5-8	.	TRBJ1-1	.	CASRVTAIGEAFF	TGTGCCAGCAGGGTGACTGCCATAGGTGAAGCTTTCTTT
TRBV7-9	TRBD1	TRBJ1-5	few	CASSYDRAPNQPQHF	TGTGCCAGCAGCTATGACAGGGCCCCCAATCAGCCCCAGCATTTT
TRBV9	.	TRBJ2-7	.	CASSVTGTVVGEQYF	TGTGCCAGCAGCGTAACCGGGACCGTTGTGGGCGAGCAGTACTTC
TRBV7-2	TRBD1	TRBJ1-6	many	CASSFPRPGGNSPLHF	TGTGCCAGCAGCTTCCCCCGCCCAGGGGGTAATTCACCCCTCCACTTT
TRBV7-8	TRBD2	TRBJ2-1	few	CASSLAWTSGRPPYNEQFF	TGTGCCAGCAGCTTAGCTTGGACCAGCGGGAGGCCCCCGTACAATGAGCAGTTCTTC
TRBV9	TRBD1	TRBJ2-2	few	CASKGAWTGELFF	TGTGCCAGCAAGGGGGCTTGGACCGGGGAGCTGTTTTTT
TRBV20-1	.	TRBJ2-1	few	CSAPTGNEQFF	TGCAGTGCTCCAACAGGCAATGAGCAGTTCTTC
TRBV7-2	.	TRBJ2-5	many	CASSLGQKETQYF	TGTGCCAGCAGCTTAGGACAGAAAGAGACCCAGTACTTC
TRBV7-9	.	TRBJ2-3	few	CASSLDLASTDTQYF	TGTGCCAGCAGCTTAGACTTGGCGAGCACAGATACGCAGTATTTT
TRBV5-1	TRBD1	TRBJ2-5	many	CASSFEPRDRTYQETQYF	TGCGCCAGCAGCTTTGAGCCCCGGGACAGAACTTACCAAGAGACCCAGTACTTC
TRBV6-1	.	TRBJ1-4	.	CASSPRTPGINEKLFF	TGTGCCAGCAGTCCTCGGACTCCCGGGATAAATGAAAAACTGTTTTTT
TRBV3-1	.	TRBJ1-2	few	CASSYQLLYTF	TGTGCCAGCAGCTACCAACTACTCTACACCTTC
TRBV20-1	.	TRBJ2-5	many	CSARDGVRQETQYF	TGCAGTGCTAGAGATGGGGTTAGACAAGAGACCCAGTACTTC
TRBV19	.	TRBJ2-2	few	CASSNSPNTGELFF	TGTGCCAGTAGTAATAGCCCTAACACCGGGGAGCTGTTTTTT
TRBV12-3/TRBV12-4	TRBD1	TRBJ1-2	many	CASSPGTGTGFVYTF	TGTGCCAGCAGCCCCGGCACCGGGACAGGATTTGTCTACACCTTC
TRBV20-1	TRBD2	TRBJ2-2	.	CSADGLAGDGGELFF	TGCAGTGCTGACGGACTAGCGGGAGACGGCGGGGAGCTGTTTTTT
TRBV5-1	.	TRBJ2-1	.	CASSLEGRQFF	TGCGCCAGCAGCTTGGAGGGAAGGCAGTTCTTC